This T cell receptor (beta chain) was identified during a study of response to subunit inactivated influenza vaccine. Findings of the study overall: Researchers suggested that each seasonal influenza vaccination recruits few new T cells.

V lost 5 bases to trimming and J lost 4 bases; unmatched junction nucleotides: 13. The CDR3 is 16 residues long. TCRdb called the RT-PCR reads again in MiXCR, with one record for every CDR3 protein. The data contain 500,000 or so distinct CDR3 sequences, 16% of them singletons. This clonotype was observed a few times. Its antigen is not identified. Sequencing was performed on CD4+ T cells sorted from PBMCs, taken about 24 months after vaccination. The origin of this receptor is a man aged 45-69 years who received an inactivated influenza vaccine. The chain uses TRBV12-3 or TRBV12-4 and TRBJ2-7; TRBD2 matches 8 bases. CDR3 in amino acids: CASSHHWASGLYEQYF. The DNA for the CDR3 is TGTGCCAGCAGTCACCACTGGGCTAGCGGGCTTTACGAGCAGTACTTC.